These 30 T cell receptor beta chains share one sample of origin, sequenced in a study of T-cell reconstitution after alpha-beta-depleted transplantation in children. Unique molecular identifiers were used in preparing the TCRbeta library. MiXCR, run by TCRdb on the PCR reads, gives a single entry per CDR3 protein. The data show around 200,000 distinct CDR3 sequences, with approximately 11% seen just once and over 25% held by the top ten. The source was PBMCs, collected before TCRalphabeta/CD19-depleted stem cell transplant. The receptors come from a child younger than two with acute myeloid leukemia, due to receive a stem cell transplant.

This clonotype has ten or more counts. This chain links TRBV12-3 or TRBV12-4 with TRBJ1-5; a possible D gene is TRBD1 (5 bases). CDR3 length: 13 amino acids. V was shortened by 0 bases and J by 6 bases, with 6 bases between the two germline ends. The CDR3 region is CASSLAGTQPQHF. In nucleotides, the CDR3 is TGTGCCAGCAGTTTAGCAGGGACTCAGCCCCAGCATTTT.

This clonotype was counted many times. The chain has TRBV3-1 and TRBJ2-1; the D is unclear. The CDR3 loop spans 14 amino acids. Trimming pared 1 base from V and 7 bases from J, leaving 11 bases between. Germline CDR1 and CDR2: LGHDT and YNNKEL (reference sequence). DNA for the CDR3: TGTGCCAGCAGCCAAGGAACTTTGGGGAATGAGCAGTTCTTC. The encoded protein is CASSQGTLGNEQFF.

This clonotype was picked up a small number of times. This chain connects TRBV30 to TRBJ1-2, with 7 bases matching TRBD1. J gave up 5 bases and V 3 bases, and 3 bases lay outside the gene matches. The CDR3 extends over 12 amino acids. Germline V gives CDR1 GTSNPN, CDR2 SVGIG (reference sequence). Here the CDR3 reads CAWRQGPYGYTF. The CDR3 DNA follows: TGTGCCTGGAGACAGGGGCCATATGGCTACACCTTC.

This clonotype has ten or more counts. Being one base from a much bigger clone, this may be a read error. The V and J genes are TRBV6-1 and TRBJ1-1; D gene uncertain. This CDR3 region has 13 residues. The V end was cut by 7 bases, the J end by 0 bases, with 9 bases between. The germline gives CDR1 MNHNS, CDR2 SASEGT. The CDR3 nucleotides are TGTGCCAGCAAGATAAGCATGAACACTGAAGCTTTCTTT. Amino acids: CASKISMNTEAFF.

This clonotype was seen repeatedly, ten times or more. Written as DNA, the CDR3 is TGTGCCAGCAGCCAAGTGATGGGGGCGGAGACCCAGTACTTC. Translation gives CASSQVMGAETQYF. The chain carries TRBV4-2 and TRBJ2-5; TRBD1 might be the D (6 bases). This CDR3 is 14 amino acids long. Germline V gene data show CDR1 as LGHNA and CDR2 as YNFKEQ. V dropped 1 base and J dropped 5 bases, with 11 bases sitting between them.

This clonotype was seen at least ten times. V is TRBV29-1 and J is TRBJ1-2, with TRBD1 as a possible D gene (5 bases). The V and J ends lost 5 bases and 4 bases respectively, with 14 bases between them. This CDR3 comprises 13 residues. CDR1 and CDR2 (germline): SQVTM, ANQGSEA. The CDR3 here is CSVIVRGTYGYTF. DNA for the CDR3: TGCAGCGTTATAGTTCGAGGGACCTATGGCTACACCTTC.

This clonotype was seen many times. This chain connects TRBV11-2 to TRBJ1-3; 9 bases line up with TRBD1. The CDR3 is made up of 15 amino acids. V lost 4 bases, J lost 3 bases, and 4 bases stayed unmatched. Germline V gives CDR1 SGHAT, CDR2 FQNNGV. Here the CDR3 DNA reads TGTGCCAGCAGCTCCTCGGACAGGGGTGGAAACACCATATATTTT. Residues: CASSSSDRGGNTIYF.

The table lists this clonotype with many counts. This rearrangement joins TRBV20-1 to TRBJ2-1; D tentatively reads TRBD1 or TRBD2 (5 bases each). Germline loops: CDR1 DFQATT, CDR2 SNEGSKA (reference sequence). The V gene lost 6 bases and the J gene lost 4 bases, with 28 bases spanning the gap. The CDR3 extends over 18 amino acids. CDR3 bases: TGCAGTGCGCCGACACTGGGACCGAGAAGCGAGGGGTACAATGAGCAGTTCTTC. This codes for CSAPTLGPRSEGYNEQFF.

The rearrangement links TRBV7-8 to TRBJ1-2, with D unresolved. CDR1 and CDR2 from the germline V gene are SGHVS and FQNEAQ. CDR3 length equals 12 residues. Trimming removed 5 bases at V and 8 bases at J, with 12 bases between. Here the CDR3 reads CASSADTGGYTF. CDR3 DNA: TGTGCCAGCAGCGCCGACACGGGAGGCTACACCTTC.

V and J are TRBV29-1 and TRBJ2-1; perhaps TRBD2 as D (6 bases). Germline assignment: CDR1 SQVTM and CDR2 ANQGSEA. V dropped 4 bases and J dropped 4 bases, with 14 bases sitting between them. This CDR3 is built from 14 residues. The CDR3 loop reads CSVAREPLYNEQFF. For the CDR3, the DNA is TGCAGCGTTGCCCGGGAGCCGCTTTACAATGAGCAGTTCTTC.

The V call is TRBV6-1, the J call TRBJ2-2; TRBD2 is a possible D gene (6 bases). Germline CDR1 is MNHNS and CDR2 is SASEGT. This CDR3 is 16 amino acids long. V lost 8 bases and J lost 4, with 20 bases in between. CDR3 region: CASQLSGGLSTGELFF. The CDR3 DNA reads as TGTGCCAGCCAACTTAGTGGAGGGTTGAGCACCGGGGAGCTGTTTTTT.

The table lists this clonotype with many counts. CDR3 DNA sequence: TGTGCCAGCACCTTTAGGGGGCCGCAGGGGGAAAAACTGTTTTTT. It codes for CASTFRGPQGEKLFF. The J gene is TRBJ1-4, the V gene TRBV5-5; 7 positions match TRBD1. After removal of 6 bases from V and 8 bases from J, the junction contained 13 bases not matched to a gene. This CDR3 has 15 amino acids. Germline values: CDR1 SGHKS, CDR2 YYEKEE (reference sequence).

In its sample, this clonotype was seen many times. The chain recombines TRBV19 with TRBJ1-1; the D is unclear. Germline V gene lookup returns CDR1 LNHDA and CDR2 SQIVND (reference sequence). The CDR3 extends over 15 amino acids. V shed 1 base and J shed 0 bases, with 9 bases lying between them. As DNA, the CDR3 is TGTGCCAGTAGTATAGCCCGGCTTATGAACACTGAAGCTTTCTTT. It encodes CASSIARLMNTEAFF.

This clonotype was picked up many times. The rearrangement links TRBV20-1 to TRBJ1-4, with D uncertain. The germline gives CDR1 DFQATT, CDR2 SNEGSKA (reference sequence). Trimming shortened V by 1 base and J by 8 bases, and 17 bases separated the two germline ends. The CDR3 totals 15 residues. The CDR3: CSARGPEAGNEKLFF. CDR3 nucleotide sequence: TGCAGTGCTAGAGGGCCCGAGGCGGGGAACGAAAAACTGTTTTTT.

Written as DNA, the CDR3 is TGTGCCAGCAGCCAAGAGACCATCTCTCATTCACCCCTCCACTTT. This sequence encodes CASSQETISHSPLHF. The chain is built from TRBV3-1 and TRBJ1-6; D is unclear. Germline V gene data show CDR1 as LGHDT and CDR2 as YNNKEL (reference sequence). Deletions cut 0 bases from V and 8 bases from J, with 11 bases between. The CDR3 is 15 residues long.

This clonotype was seen repeatedly, ten times or more. This chain links TRBV6-1 with TRBJ2-2; TRBD2 aligns across 8 bases. V was clipped by 6 bases and J by 0 bases; unmatched bases: 6. From germline, CDR1 is MNHNS and CDR2 SASEGT. The CDR3 has 16 residues. CDR3 in DNA: TGTGCCAGCAGCACACTAGCGGCCTCGAACACCGGGGAGCTGTTTTTT. This encodes CASSTLAASNTGELFF.

Only one count was recorded for this clonotype. CDR3 bases: TGCAGTGCTAGAATCCCGGGGGCCCTCTCCTACAATGAGCAGTTCTTC. Protein: CSARIPGALSYNEQFF. This sequence joins TRBV20-1 and TRBJ2-1, with D perhaps TRBD1 or TRBD2 (6 bases each). Looked up from germline, CDR1 is DFQATT and CDR2 is SNEGSKA (reference sequence). The CDR3 extends over 16 amino acids. Trimming removed 2 bases at V and 0 bases at J, with 14 bases between.

In this sample, this clonotype turned up many times. This sequence joins TRBV5-1 and TRBJ2-7, with D possibly TRBD2 on 5 matching bases. Germline V gene sequence: CDR1 SGHRS, CDR2 YFSETQ. CDR3 size: 15 residues. Trimming left V 4 bases short and J 0 bases short, with 14 bases between. The CDR3 is CASSANGDNSYEQYF. The CDR3 bases are TGCGCCAGCAGCGCCAACGGGGATAACTCCTACGAGCAGTACTTC. The full variable domain, rest sourced from reference TRBV5-1 and TRBJ2-7, is KAGVTQTPRYLIKTRGQQVTLSCSPISGHRSVSWYQQTPGQGLQFLFEYFSETQRNKGNFPGRFSGRQFSNSRSEMNVSTLELGDSALYLCASSANGDNSYEQYFGPGTRLTVT.

CDR3 in DNA: TGTGCCAGCACGGAGGCGGGAGCCCTCACCTTGCAGACCCAGTACTTC. This codes for CASTEAGALTLQTQYF. The chain carries TRBV28 and TRBJ2-5; 7 bases are shared with TRBD2. V gave up 7 bases and J gave up 6 bases; unmatched junction bases: 17. This CDR3 has 16 amino acids. Germline CDR1 MDHEN, CDR2 SYDVKM.

There are many counts of this clonotype. The chain employs TRBV7-2 and TRBJ1-2; D not resolved. The CDR3 length is 11 residues. Germline V gene sequence: CDR1 SGHTA, CDR2 FQGNSA. Trimming took off 1 base at V and 7 bases at J, with 4 bases between the two ends. The chain's CDR3 is CASSLVVGYTF. The CDR3 nucleotides read TGTGCCAGCAGCTTAGTCGTTGGCTACACCTTC.

Ten or more counts support this clonotype. The chain links TRBV28 to TRBJ2-3; D may be TRBD1 (7 bases). The CDR3 has 14 residues. Trimming stripped 8 bases from V and 3 bases from J, with 15 bases between. Per germline, CDR1 MDHEN and CDR2 SYDVKM. This chain's CDR3 is CASVEQGRTDTQYF. The CDR3 DNA follows: TGTGCCAGCGTAGAACAGGGGAGGACAGATACGCAGTATTTT.

At least ten counts were recorded for this clonotype. The J gene is TRBJ1-5, the V gene TRBV9; D perhaps matches TRBD1 (6 bases). In germline, CDR1 is SGDLS, CDR2 YYNGEE. The CDR3 length is 13 residues. The germline V and J ends were trimmed by 3 bases and 2 bases, with 6 bases remaining between them. The CDR3 sequence is CASSAGGNQPQHF. The CDR3 coding sequence is TGTGCCAGCAGCGCAGGGGGCAATCAGCCCCAGCATTTT.

This clonotype was detected only a few times. V is TRBV29-1 and J is TRBJ2-7; the match to TRBD1 covers 9 bases. J lost 6 bases, V lost 3 bases, and 6 bases had no gene match. CDR3 length: 13 residues. CDR1 and CDR2 from the germline V gene are SQVTM and ANQGSEA. The CDR3 DNA sequence: TGCAGCGTTGAGCCGGGACAGGGACCCGAGCAGTACTTC. It yields the protein CSVEPGQGPEQYF.

Many counts were recorded for this clonotype. The chain is built from TRBV3-1 and TRBJ2-5, with TRBD2 matching 11 bases. This CDR3 has 14 amino acids. The V and J ends lost 9 bases and 5 bases, in that order; junction bases with no gene match: 8. Germline assignment: CDR1 LGHDT and CDR2 YNNKEL (reference sequence). CDR3: CASQTSGRSETQYF. CDR3 sequence (DNA): TGTGCCAGTCAAACTAGCGGGAGAAGCGAGACCCAGTACTTC.

At least ten counts were recorded for this clonotype. CDR3 loop: CSAATPGQFGNTIYF. CDR3 in DNA: TGCAGTGCTGCGACGCCGGGACAGTTTGGAAACACCATATATTTT. The chain combines TRBV20-1 with TRBJ1-3, with TRBD1 matching over 7 bases. The CDR3 is 15 amino acids. Germline loops: CDR1 DFQATT, CDR2 SNEGSKA (reference sequence). Unmatched junction bases numbered 10, after V lost 5 bases and J lost 3 bases.

This clonotype turned up a few times. The chain combines TRBV5-6 with TRBJ2-1, with 7 nucleotides matching TRBD1. Germline V gives CDR1 SGHDT, CDR2 YYEEEE. This CDR3 region has 15 residues. V shed 4 bases, J shed 8 bases, and the junction held 12 bases outside the gene matches. The CDR3 here is CASSRGQVVWDEQFF. The CDR3 DNA sequence: TGTGCCAGCAGCAGAGGACAGGTCGTCTGGGATGAGCAGTTCTTC.

As to this clonotype: This may arise from a read error, as a much more abundant clone is one base away. The V gene is TRBV20-1, the J gene TRBJ1-4, with D tentatively TRBD1 (6 bases). Looked up from germline, CDR1 is DFQATT and CDR2 is SNEGSKA (reference sequence). This CDR3 has 11 amino acids. V lost 5 bases, J lost 10 bases, and 11 bases lay in between. CDR3 in DNA: TGCAGTGCTCCGGGACATGTAAAACTGTTTTTT. Translated: CSAPGHVKLFF.

The chain combines TRBV4-2 with TRBJ2-3, with TRBD1 identical over 9 bases. The germline V gene has CDR1 LGHNA and CDR2 YNFKEQ. The CDR3 loop spans 16 amino acids. Germline trimming cut 5 bases from V and 1 base from J; bases unmatched to any gene: 7. CDR3 in DNA: TGTGCCAGCAGCACCGGGACAGGGTTGGGCACAGATACGCAGTATTTT. Translating it yields CASSTGTGLGTDTQYF.

This clonotype was found a few times. The V and J genes are TRBV18 and TRBJ1-1; D not resolved. The V gene's germline CDR1 is KGHSH and CDR2 LQKENI. The ends were cut back, 3 bases at V and 0 bases at J, with 14 bases in the middle. The CDR3 covers 16 residues. The CDR3 loop reads CASSPDRNYMNTEAFF. The DNA for the CDR3 is TGTGCCAGCTCACCCGACCGAAACTACATGAACACTGAAGCTTTCTTT.

This clonotype was counted ten times or more. The gene calls are TRBV9 and TRBJ2-5; D may be TRBD2 (7 bases). Deletions cut 0 bases from V and 5 bases from J, with 17 bases between. Germline V gene data show CDR1 as SGDLS and CDR2 as YYNGEE. The CDR3 is made up of 16 amino acids. The CDR3 protein is CASSVGGGRVHETQYF. CDR3 in DNA: TGTGCCAGCAGCGTAGGCGGGGGCAGGGTACATGAGACCCAGTACTTC.